These 31 T cell receptor beta chains came from one sample sequenced in a study of breast tumors, draining lymph nodes, adjacent tissues. Breast cancer patients provided tissue from their axillary draining lymph nodes. TCRdb re-derived calls from the multiplex PCR reads in MiXCR, one entry per CDR3 protein. Among 85,000 to 130,000 distinct CDR3 sequences listed, roughly 33% were seen once. Sequenced sample: axillary lymph node tissue. These TCRs come from a female donor with breast cancer. Some clones in this sample may be carry-over from other donors' samples.

In this sample, this clonotype turned up many times. The chain joins TRBV5-8 to TRBJ2-1, with 9 nucleotides matching TRBD1. CDR1 and CDR2 (germline): SGHTS, YDEGEE. This CDR3 comprises 19 residues. Unmatched junction bases numbered 16, after V lost 3 bases and J lost 3 bases. CDR3 amino acids: CASSYKDRGYYTIYNEQFF. The CDR3 bases are TGTGCCAGCAGCTATAAAGACAGGGGGTACTACACGATCTACAATGAGCAGTTCTTC.

This clonotype was recorded many times. The CDR3 region is CASRGQGWGEKETQYF. CDR3 coding DNA: TGTGCCAGCAGGGGACAGGGTTGGGGGGAGAAAGAGACCCAGTACTTC. This rearrangement joins TRBV25-1 to TRBJ2-5, with 9 bases matching TRBD1. V lost 6 bases, J lost 3 bases, and 11 bases stayed unmatched. The germline CDR1 and CDR2 sequences are MGHDK and SYGVNS. The CDR3 has 16 amino acids.

This clonotype was seen ten or more times. The gene calls are TRBV20-1 and TRBJ2-5; perhaps D is TRBD1 or TRBD2 (5 bases each). CDR1 DFQATT and CDR2 SNEGSKA come from the germline V gene (reference sequence). The CDR3 has 14 amino acids. V shed 6 bases and J shed 5 bases, with 19 bases lying between them. The CDR3 reads CSATRVAGRETQYF. In DNA form, the CDR3 reads TGCAGTGCAACTAGGGTGGCAGGGCGGGAGACCCAGTACTTC.

On this clonotype itself: Just one base apart from a much larger clone, this may be a read error. The rearrangement joins TRBV6-1 to TRBJ2-5, with D hard to call. With 5 bases removed from V and 5 bases from J, the gap between germline ends came to 12 bases. Germline V gene sequence: CDR1 MNHNS, CDR2 SASEGT. The length of the CDR3 is 13 residues. The CDR3 DNA follows: TGTGCCAGCAGTCGAGTAGCTTTGGAGACCCAGTACTTC. Protein sequence: CASSRVALETQYF.

This clonotype was counted many times. The chain uses TRBV27 and TRBJ1-5; a weak D match, TRBD1 (5 bases). The germline CDR1 and CDR2 sequences are MNHEY and SMNVEV (reference sequence). There are 14 residues in the CDR3. The V end lost 8 bases, the J end lost 3 bases, and 14 bases lay between the germline ends. Here the CDR3 reads CASGLRGNNQPQHF. CDR3 DNA: TGTGCCAGCGGATTAAGGGGAAACAATCAGCCCCAGCATTTT.

This clonotype was counted many times. V is TRBV4-1 and J is TRBJ2-7; TRBD2 agrees at 8 bases. The V gene's germline CDR1 is MGHRA and CDR2 YSYEKL. The J segment lost 0 bases and the V segment lost 2 bases, leaving 6 bases of the junction unmatched. There are 16 residues in the CDR3. This CDR3 reads CASSQLLAEPSYEQYF. DNA of the CDR3: TGCGCCAGCAGCCAATTACTAGCGGAGCCCTCCTACGAGCAGTACTTC.

This clonotype was detected many times. The chain employs TRBV4-1 and TRBJ2-3, with no clear D. Trimming pared 3 bases from V and 2 bases from J, leaving 12 bases between. Germline loops: CDR1 MGHRA, CDR2 YSYEKL. This CDR3 comprises 15 residues. The DNA for the CDR3 is TGCGCCAGCAGCCACGGAAGTACCGCCACAGATACGCAGTATTTT. Protein: CASSHGSTATDTQYF.

This chain joins TRBV14 and TRBJ1-1; D remains unclear. Germline CDR1 reads SGHDN; CDR2 reads FVKESK. V lost 2 bases and J 0 bases, leaving 4 bases between the germline ends. This CDR3 is 13 amino acids long. In nucleotides, the CDR3 is TGTGCCAGCAGCCAAACCATGAACACTGAAGCTTTCTTT. Translation: CASSQTMNTEAFF.

Points on this clonotype: A much larger clone differs from this one at a single base, so this may be a read error. J is TRBJ1-1 and V is TRBV7-9, with D maybe TRBD1 (5 bases). V lost 5 bases and J 6 bases, leaving 16 bases between the germline ends. The germline V gene has CDR1 SEHNR and CDR2 FQNEAQ (reference sequence). This CDR3 is 14 amino acids long. Here the CDR3 DNA reads TGTGCCAGCAGCGAGCGACGGGGCGGTGCTGAAGCTTTCTTT. It translates to CASSERRGGAEAFF.

V and J are TRBV7-8 and TRBJ2-7, with 12 bases lining up with TRBD2. Unmatched junction bases numbered 16, after V lost 5 bases and J lost 2 bases. The germline gives CDR1 SGHVS, CDR2 FQNEAQ. The CDR3 spans 19 residues. This chain's CDR3 is CASSADGGFTSGRTYEQYF. CDR3 bases: TGTGCCAGCAGCGCGGACGGGGGGTTTACTAGCGGGAGGACCTACGAGCAGTACTTC.

This clonotype was picked up many times. The genes are TRBV30 and TRBJ1-4; D is possibly TRBD1 (5 bases). Germline CDR1 GTSNPN, CDR2 SVGIG (reference sequence). There are 16 residues in the CDR3. Trimming stripped 0 bases from V and 3 bases from J, with 14 bases between. In nucleotides, the CDR3 is TGTGCCTGGAGTGTTTGGGGGTCGAGAGCTAATGAAAAACTGTTTTTT. Encoded protein: CAWSVWGSRANEKLFF.

Regarding this clonotype: It is likely a read error, because the conserved phenylalanine at the end of the CDR3 is missing. The rearrangement links TRBV20-1 to TRBJ1-5; D perhaps matches TRBD1 (6 bases). The CDR3 is 15 amino acids. In germline, CDR1 is DFQATT, CDR2 SNEGSKA (reference sequence). CDR3 bases: TGCAGTGCTAGTAGGGGGGATTCTGGCAATCGGCCCCAGCATCTT. Translating it yields CSASRGDSGNRPQHL.

This clonotype was picked up a small number of times. This clone may be a read error of a much larger clone one base away. The CDR3 nucleotides are TGTGCCAGCAGCTGGGGGACAGCACGATCCACCGGGGAGCTGTTTTTT. Encoded protein: CASSWGTARSTGELFF. The genes are TRBV5-6 and TRBJ2-2; 7 bases fit TRBD1. Losses at the gene ends were 3 bases for V and 4 bases for J; bases not matched to a gene: 9. The length of the CDR3 is 16 residues. CDR1 is SGHDT, CDR2 YYEEEE, per germline.

This clonotype was detected ten times or more. This chain uses TRBV29-1 with TRBJ2-3; D is undetermined. Germline assignment: CDR1 SQVTM and CDR2 ANQGSEA. With 5 bases removed from V and 2 bases from J, the gap between germline ends came to 8 bases. CDR3 length: 12 residues. Here the CDR3 reads CSVRLYTDTQYF. In DNA, the CDR3 is TGCAGCGTTCGACTGTACACAGATACGCAGTATTTT.

The table lists this clonotype with many counts. The V gene is TRBV11-2, the J gene TRBJ2-1; the D is unclear. Germline V gene sequence: CDR1 SGHAT, CDR2 FQNNGV. V was pared by 5 bases and J by 7 bases, with 18 bases between. The CDR3 contains 15 residues. The CDR3 coding sequence is TGTGCCAGCAGCCCAGGACCGCTCCGGTGGAATGAGCAGTTCTTC. Translated, it gives CASSPGPLRWNEQFF.

CDR3 loop: CASSPRQGAGNFPLHF. The CDR3 coding sequence is TGTGCCAGCAGCCCAAGACAGGGGGCGGGTAATTTCCCCCTCCACTTT. This sequence joins TRBV7-9 and TRBJ1-6; TRBD1 aligns across 10 bases. CDR1 and CDR2 (germline): SEHNR, FQNEAQ (reference sequence). This CDR3 has 16 amino acids. Trimming cost V 5 bases and J 13 bases; bases outside gene matches: 14.

The table lists this clonotype with many counts. V is TRBV7-9 and J is TRBJ1-5, with 7 bases identical to TRBD1. V was pared by 1 base and J by 3 bases, with 3 bases of the junction left unmatched. The CDR3 is 15 residues long. Germline loops: CDR1 SEHNR, CDR2 FQNEAQ (reference sequence). CDR3 DNA: TGTGCCAGCAGCTTAGGGACAGGTACCAATCAGCCCCAGCATTTT. Its protein is CASSLGTGTNQPQHF.

In this sample, this clonotype turned up many times. The rearrangement links TRBV11-2 to TRBJ2-3; TRBD1 might be the D (5 bases). The V gene's germline CDR1 is SGHAT and CDR2 FQNNGV. There are 12 residues in the CDR3. V was trimmed by 3 bases and J by 11 bases, leaving 12 bases between them. The CDR3 loop reads CASSLGQGMQYF. The CDR3 DNA is TGTGCCAGCAGCTTGGGCCAGGGTATGCAGTATTTT.

In its sample, this clonotype was seen many times. Since a much larger clone is just one base distant, this may be a read error. This chain links TRBV14 with TRBJ2-1; the match to TRBD1 covers 7 bases. Germline values: CDR1 SGHDN, CDR2 FVKESK. The CDR3 length is 14 residues. The CDR3 protein is CASSNRQGANEQSF. In nucleotides, the CDR3 is TGTGCCAGCAGTAATAGACAGGGAGCCAATGAGCAGTCCTTC.

In the case of this clonotype: A much larger clone differs from this one at a single base, so this may be a read error. This chain links TRBV4-2 with TRBJ2-2; TRBD1 aligns across 7 bases. CDR3 length equals 13 residues. CDR1 and CDR2 from the germline V gene are LGHNA and YNFKEQ. The J segment lost 6 bases and the V segment lost 5 bases, leaving 3 bases of the junction unmatched. CDR3 in amino acids: CASSSDRAGELFF. For the CDR3, the DNA is TGTGCCAGCAGCAGTGACAGGGCCGGGGAGCTGTTTTTT.

With regard to this clonotype: It is unclear where the CDR3 begins or ends on the DNA, so no DNA is shown, and the CDR3 is as TCRdb lists it. V and J are TRBV7-9 and TRBJ1-2; TRBD1, the D gene given by the table, was not confirmed from the DNA. The CDR3 is 15 residues long, ends included. Germline loops: CDR1 SEHNR, CDR2 FQNEAQ (reference sequence). The CDR3 sequence: CACSVRQGAYYGCPF.

CDR3 nucleotide sequence: TGTGCCTCCAGTGATTCGGCCCGCCAGACCGAGCAGTACGTC. Protein product: CASSDSARQTEQYV. The rearrangement links TRBV24-1 to TRBJ2-7; D is unclear. Germline V gene lookup returns CDR1 KGHDR and CDR2 SFDVKD. The CDR3 contains 14 residues.

The table lists this clonotype with many counts. The chain employs TRBV5-4 and TRBJ1-6; the D is unclear. The V gene's germline CDR1 is SGHNT and CDR2 YYREEE (reference sequence). This CDR3 is 20 amino acids long. Trimming left V 0 bases short and J 0 bases short, with 19 bases between. DNA of the CDR3: TGTGCCAGCAGCTTGGGGTTTGGTCTGACAAATAACTCCTATAATTCACCCCTCCACTTT. Its translation: CASSLGFGLTNNSYNSPLHF.

This clonotype was observed at least ten times. A much more abundant neighbour one base away suggests this may be a read error. V and J are TRBV6-4 and TRBJ2-1; D not certain. Germline CDR1 MRHNA, CDR2 SNTAGT. The CDR3 contains 14 residues. In DNA, the CDR3 is TGTGCCAGCAGTCACTCCGAGAGGAGTCATGAGCAGTTCTTC. Its translation is CASSHSERSHEQFF.

Concerning this clonotype: Sequence at one end of the junction differs from germline and may be a read error. The chain joins TRBV20-1 to TRBJ2-5; 9 positions agree with TRBD2. The CDR3 runs to 15 residues. CDR1 and CDR2 from the germline V gene are DFQATT and SNEGSKA (reference sequence). The CDR3 region has the DNA TGCAGTGCTCTTTCGACTAGCGGAAGCCAAGAGACCCAGAACTTC. This codes for CSALSTSGSQETQNF.

This clonotype was seen at least ten times. V and J are TRBV5-8 and TRBJ2-5; 10 bases are a match to TRBD1. Germline V CDR1 and CDR2: SGHTS, YDEGEE. Trimming cost V 4 bases and J 4 bases; bases outside gene matches: 16. The CDR3 totals 18 residues. CDR3 bases: TGTGCCAGCAGCCCCGGACAGGGGGGAAACCAGTTCTTAGAGACCCAGTACTTC. Amino acid sequence: CASSPGQGGNQFLETQYF.

This clonotype was seen many times. The chain recombines TRBV6-6 with TRBJ2-5; possible D gene TRBD1, 5 bases. Germline CDR1 MNHNY, CDR2 SVGAGI (reference sequence). The length of the CDR3 is 14 residues. V was cut by 6 bases and J by 5 bases, with 16 bases left in between. The CDR3 is CASSQSRVGETQYF. The CDR3 DNA follows: TGTGCCAGCAGCCAGTCCAGGGTGGGGGAGACCCAGTACTTC.

This clonotype was seen many times. A read error may explain this, as a much larger clone is one base away. The gene calls are TRBV12-3 or TRBV12-4 and TRBJ2-7; 9 nucleotides align to TRBD1. This CDR3 region has 15 residues. J gave up 6 bases and V 7 bases, and 13 bases lay outside the gene matches. The CDR3 sequence is CASIFRQGGSSEQYF. CDR3 DNA sequence: TGTGCCAGCATCTTCCGACAGGGGGGATCTAGCGAGCAGTACTTC.

This clonotype was counted many times. The rearrangement joins TRBV6-5 to TRBJ1-3; perhaps TRBD1 as D (6 bases). The CDR3 sequence is 16 residues long. CDR1 and CDR2 from the germline V gene are MNHEY and SVGAGI. V gave up 2 bases and J gave up 4 bases, with 15 bases separating them. In DNA, the CDR3 is TGTGCCAGCAGTTACGACGGGGGGGCGCAAGGAAACACCATATATTTT. It yields the protein CASSYDGGAQGNTIYF.

This clonotype was counted at least ten times. This chain links TRBV4-1 with TRBJ2-1; 8 bases are a match to TRBD2. Germline V gene lookup returns CDR1 MGHRA and CDR2 YSYEKL. CDR3 length equals 16 residues. After removal of 0 bases from V and 2 bases from J, the junction contained 3 bases not matched to a gene. CDR3 DNA: TGCGCCAGCAGCCAAGAACAGCGGGGGCCCTACAATGAGCAGTTCTTC. As protein: CASSQEQRGPYNEQFF.

This clonotype was counted many times. The chain recombines TRBV9 with TRBJ1-4; D perhaps matches TRBD1 (6 bases). This CDR3 is 15 amino acids long. V was trimmed by 0 bases and J by 7 bases, leaving 13 bases between them. Looked up from germline, CDR1 is SGDLS and CDR2 is YYNGEE. The CDR3 DNA is TGTGCCAGCAGCGTAGAAGCAGGGGTGGGTGAAAAACTGTTTTTT. Translation: CASSVEAGVGEKLFF.